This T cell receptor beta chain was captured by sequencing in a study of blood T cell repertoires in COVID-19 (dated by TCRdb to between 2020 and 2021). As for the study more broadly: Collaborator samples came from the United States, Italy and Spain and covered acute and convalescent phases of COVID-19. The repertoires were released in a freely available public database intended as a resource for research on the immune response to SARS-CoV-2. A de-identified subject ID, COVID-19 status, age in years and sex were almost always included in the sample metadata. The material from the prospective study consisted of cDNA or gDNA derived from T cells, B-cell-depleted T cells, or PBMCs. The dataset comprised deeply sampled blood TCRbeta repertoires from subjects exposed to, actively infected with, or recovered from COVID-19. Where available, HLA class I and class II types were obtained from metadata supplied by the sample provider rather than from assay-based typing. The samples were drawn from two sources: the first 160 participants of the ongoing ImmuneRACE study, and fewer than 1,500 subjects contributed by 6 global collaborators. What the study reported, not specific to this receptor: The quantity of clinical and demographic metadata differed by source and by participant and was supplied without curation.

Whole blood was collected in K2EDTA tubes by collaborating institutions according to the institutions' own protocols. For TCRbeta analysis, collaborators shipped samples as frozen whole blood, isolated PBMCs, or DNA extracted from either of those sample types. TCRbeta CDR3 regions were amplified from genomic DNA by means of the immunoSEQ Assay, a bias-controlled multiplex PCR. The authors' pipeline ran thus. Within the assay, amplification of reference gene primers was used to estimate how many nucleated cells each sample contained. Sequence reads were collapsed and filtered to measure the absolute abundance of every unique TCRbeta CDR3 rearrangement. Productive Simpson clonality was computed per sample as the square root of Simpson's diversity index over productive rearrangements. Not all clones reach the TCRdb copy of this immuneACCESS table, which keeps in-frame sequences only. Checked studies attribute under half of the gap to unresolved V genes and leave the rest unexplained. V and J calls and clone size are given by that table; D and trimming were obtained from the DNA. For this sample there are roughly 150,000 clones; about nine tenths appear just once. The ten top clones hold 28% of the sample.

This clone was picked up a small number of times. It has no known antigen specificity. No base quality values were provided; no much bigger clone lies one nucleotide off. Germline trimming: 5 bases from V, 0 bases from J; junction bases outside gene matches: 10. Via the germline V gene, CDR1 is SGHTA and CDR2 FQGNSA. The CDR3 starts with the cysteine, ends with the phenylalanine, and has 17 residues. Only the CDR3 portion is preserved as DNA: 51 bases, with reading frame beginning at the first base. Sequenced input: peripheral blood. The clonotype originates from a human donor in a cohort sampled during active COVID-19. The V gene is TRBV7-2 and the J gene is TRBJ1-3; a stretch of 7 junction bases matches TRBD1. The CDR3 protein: CASSPGGPGTSGNTIYF. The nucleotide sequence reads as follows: TGTGCCAGCAGCCCAGGGGGGCCGGGAACCTCTGGAAACACCATATATTTT.